This record covers a single TCR beta chain. As yet, its antigen is unknown. The CDR3 has 15 residues. CDR1 and CDR2 from the germline V gene are SGHTA and FQGTGA. The V gene lost 2 bases and the J gene lost 5 bases, with 16 bases spanning the gap. Amplification used 60 Vbeta primers and 13 Jbeta primers. Clones were read by immunoSEQ multiplex PCR, and TCRdb kept only the in-frame ones, dropping some. The table has over 150,000 clones, about 80% seen once. The data stem from a study of cytomegalovirus exposure and HLA in healthy donors. Findings and caveats of the study: Fewer than 200 TCR beta chains were listed as cytomegalovirus-associated. Reportedly, HLA-A and HLA-B alleles of most subjects were accurately predicted from TCR beta.

Source material: PBMCs. The chain joins TRBV7-3 to TRBJ2-7; D is perhaps TRBD2 (7 bases). The receptor was isolated from a young man in good health and CMV-seronegative. The CDR3 region is CASSLGPRGANEQYF. The CDR3 DNA is TGTGCCAGCAGCTTAGGCCCTCGGGGGGCCAACGAGCAGTACTTC.